Sequencing of this T cell receptor (beta chain) was carried out in a study of blood T cell repertoires in COVID-19. The assay was immunoSEQ multiplex PCR, and TCRdb's table has in-frame clones only and misses some. The profile covers 250,000 to 350,000 clones, with about 88% appearing a single time and less than 3% taken by the ten largest. The CDR3 is 14 amino acids. Germline V gene data show CDR1 as MNHEY and CDR2 as SVGEGT. V was clipped by 4 bases and J by 6 bases, with 12 bases between them. The receptor comes from a woman aged 45-65 years who had recovered from COVID-19. Specimen: PBMCs or T cells enriched from blood (not recorded which). This chain joins TRBV6-2 or TRBV6-3 and TRBJ1-4, with D uncertain. The CDR3 protein is CASSSRQPYEKLFF. CDR3 nucleotides: TGTGCCAGCAGTTCTCGACAACCGTATGAAAAACTGTTTTTT.